This entry lists 13 T cell receptor beta chains sequenced from one sample in a study of control samples from healthy donors and cancer patients. Generated by immunoSEQ multiplex PCR, the TCRdb table keeps only in-frame clones and is missing some. The profile shows more than 70,000 clones, around 93% of them singletons. Sequencing was performed on blood. Receptors originate from a woman in her 30s in good health.

CDR3: CASSNSWGQPQHF. The CDR3 DNA sequence: TGTGCCAGTAGTAATAGTTGGGGTCAGCCCCAGCATTTT. The V call is TRBV19, the J call TRBJ1-5, with D uncertain. From germline, CDR1 is LNHDA and CDR2 SQIVND (reference sequence). The CDR3 runs to 13 residues. V was cut by 4 bases and J by 6 bases, with 10 bases left in between.

The chain couples TRBV30 to TRBJ1-5; D is perhaps TRBD1 (5 bases). Trimming removed 5 bases from V and 5 bases from J, with 13 bases in between. This CDR3 region has 13 residues. CDR1 GTSNPN and CDR2 SVGIG come from the germline V gene (reference sequence). CDR3 loop: CAWGGGFHQPQHF. As DNA, the CDR3 is TGTGCCTGGGGTGGGGGGTTTCATCAGCCCCAGCATTTT.

This rearrangement joins TRBV5-6 to TRBJ2-7; 7 nucleotides match TRBD1. Germline V gene sequence: CDR1 SGHDT, CDR2 YYEEEE. The CDR3 has 14 residues. With V trimmed by 4 bases and J by 2 bases, 6 bases remained unmatched. The CDR3 spells CASSPGQETYEQYF. CDR3 in DNA: TGTGCCAGCAGCCCAGGACAGGAGACCTACGAGCAGTACTTC.

The rearrangement uses TRBV6-5 and TRBJ2-3; maybe TRBD2 (5 bases). V lost 10 bases, J lost 4 bases, and 18 bases lay in between. There are 14 residues in the CDR3. Germline CDR1 and CDR2: MNHEY and SVGAGI. Here the CDR3 DNA reads TGTGCCACCCGATCGGGGATGATCGCAGATACGCAGTATTTT. Its translation is CATRSGMIADTQYF.

The sample holds one count of this clone. V gene TRBV24-1 combines with J gene TRBJ2-7; D remains ambiguous. The V gene's germline CDR1 is KGHDR and CDR2 SFDVKD. Trimming stripped 5 bases from V and 9 bases from J, with 16 bases between. The CDR3 consists of 13 residues. The CDR3 spells CATSVYNETRQYF. The CDR3 bases are TGTGCCACCAGTGTTTACAACGAAACTCGGCAGTACTTC.

This sequence joins TRBV10-1 and TRBJ2-1; TRBD2 is a possible D gene (6 bases). The CDR3 length is 14 residues. Trimming removed 6 bases from V and 0 bases from J, with 9 bases in between. CDR1 is WNHNN and CDR2 is SYGVQD in the germline V gene (reference sequence). The CDR3 DNA reads as TGCGCCAGCAGCGCGGGGAGCTCCTACAATGAGCAGTTCTTC. This gives the protein CASSAGSSYNEQFF.

This clone was counted a single time. The gene calls are TRBV11-2 and TRBJ2-1; TRBD2 matches at 10 bases. CDR3 length equals 16 residues. The V gene end was trimmed by 4 bases and the J gene end by 7 bases; junction bases not matched to a gene: 10. The germline CDR1 and CDR2 sequences are SGHAT and FQNNGV. The DNA for the CDR3 is TGTGCCAGCAGCTATGGAGGACTAGCGGTGGGGAATGAGCAGTTCTTC. It is translated as CASSYGGLAVGNEQFF.

DNA of the CDR3: TGTGCCATCAGACAGGGGAACGGTGGCTACACCTTC. This translates into CAIRQGNGGYTF. The V and J genes are TRBV10-3 and TRBJ1-2; TRBD1 aligns across 7 bases. Germline values: CDR1 ENHRY, CDR2 SYGVKD. The CDR3 sequence is 12 residues long. V shed 6 bases and J 7 bases; nucleotides not matched to a gene: 5.

The rearrangement uses TRBV4-1 and TRBJ1-4; TRBD1 matches at 8 bases. Germline V gives CDR1 MGHRA, CDR2 YSYEKL. V lost 10 bases, J lost 0 bases, and 13 bases stayed unmatched. The CDR3 has 17 amino acids. CDR3 loop: CATTPGQVVATNEKLFF. Written as DNA, the CDR3 is TGCGCCACCACACCGGGACAGGTCGTTGCAACTAATGAAAAACTGTTTTTT.

This chain links TRBV3-1 (or the pseudogene TRBV3-2) with TRBJ2-3; D remains ambiguous. V was trimmed by 0 bases and J by 4 bases, leaving 8 bases between them. The CDR3 extends over 14 amino acids. Per germline, CDR1 LGHDT and CDR2 YNNKEL (reference sequence). The CDR3 loop is CASSQEQASDTQYF. The CDR3 nucleotides read TGTGCCAGCAGCCAAGAGCAGGCCTCAGATACGCAGTATTTT.

This chain uses TRBV2 with TRBJ1-5; D is possibly TRBD1 (6 bases). V lost 5 bases and J 3 bases, leaving 14 bases between the germline ends. The CDR3 is 15 residues long. CDR1 SNHLY and CDR2 FYNNEI come from the germline V gene. In nucleotides, the CDR3 is TGTGCCAGCAGTCCAGGGCAGGGGTACAATCAGCCCCAGCATTTT. Protein product: CASSPGQGYNQPQHF.

The CDR3 nucleotides read TGTGCCAGCAGCCCAGGACCGAGAACTCACACTGAAGCTTTCTTT. Translation: CASSPGPRTHTEAFF. V gene TRBV6-5 combines with J gene TRBJ1-1; no reliable D call. The CDR3 spans 15 residues. The germline V and J ends were trimmed by 6 bases and 3 bases, with 17 bases remaining between them. Germline lookup yields CDR1 MNHEY and CDR2 SVGAGI.

V gene TRBV11-3 combines with J gene TRBJ1-2, with 8 bases lining up with TRBD1. The ends lost 3 bases at V and 6 bases at J; junction bases unmatched: 3. This CDR3 contains 13 residues. The germline CDR1 and CDR2 sequences are SGHNT and YENEEA. CDR3 nucleotides: TGTGCCAGCAGCTTGTCAGGGGGCGATGGCTACACCTTC. Protein sequence: CASSLSGGDGYTF.